This T cell receptor (beta chain) was observed in a study of cytomegalovirus exposure and HLA in healthy donors. Findings and caveats of the study: Donors were assumed by presence/absence analyses to have roughly uniform sequencing depth.

About this clone itself: Its antigen is undetermined.

The PCR employed 60 Vbeta primers together with 13 Jbeta primers. The table came from immunoSEQ multiplex PCR; TCRdb's copy has only in-frame clones and leaves some out. In the table there are under 200,000 clones, 82% of which are singletons. The CDR3 loop spans 13 amino acids. V shed 6 bases, J shed 6 bases, and the junction held 7 bases outside the gene matches. The germline V gene has CDR1 SQVTM and CDR2 ANQGSEA. The receptor comes from a male donor in good health and CMV-seronegative. The V gene is TRBV29-1, the J gene TRBJ1-4; 7 positions match TRBD1. Sequencing was done on a sample of PBMCs. CDR3 sequence: CSVPGQSYEKLFF. CDR3 nucleotides: TGCAGCGTACCGGGACAGTCCTATGAAAAACTGTTTTTT.